This TCR beta chain came from a study of graft-versus-host responses after intestinal transplantation. The CDR3 length is 12 residues. Germline values: CDR1 SGHRS, CDR2 YFSETQ. Trimming removed 4 bases at V and 4 bases at J, with 6 bases between. Notes on this clone: Its antigen is as yet unknown.

Study-level points and caveats: Researchers found peak circulating GvH clone levels linked to early post-transplant HvG declines.

The data were produced by immunoSEQ multiplex PCR, yet TCRdb's version contains in-frame clones alone and is incomplete. The sample records some 14,000 clones, roughly 86% being singletons. This TCR was sampled from a human patient who received an intestinal transplant, so some T cells may come from the graft donor. The sample was bone marrow, taken more than 120 days after intestinal transplantation. The rearrangement uses TRBV5-1 and TRBJ2-1; D remains ambiguous. As DNA, the CDR3 is TGCGCCAGCAGCATGGAGTACAATGAGCAGTTCTTC. This translates into CASSMEYNEQFF.